What follows is one T cell receptor beta chain and its context. Its antigen is unknown. The data are from a study of shared clonotypes between healthy human individuals. The authors divided CD4+ cells into CD45RA+ naive and CD45RA-negative memory subsets. The method was immunoSEQ multiplex PCR; TCRdb's version includes in-frame clones alone and lacks a portion of them. The table has 2.3 million or so clones, 93% seen once. Study-wide points: Few donors restricted represented genetic and exposure-history diversity.

What was sequenced was naive CD4+ T cells from PBMCs. The subset here: CD45RA+ positively selected. This receptor was taken from a man aged 18 to 30 in good health. Some clones in this sample may be carry-over from other donors' samples.

CDR3 DNA: TGTGCCAGTAACTTCTTGGATGGCAATCAGCCCCAGCATTTT. It encodes CASNFLDGNQPQHF. V gene TRBV19 combines with J gene TRBJ1-5; the D is unclear. The V gene lost 7 bases and the J gene lost 2 bases, with 12 bases spanning the gap. Germline V gene data show CDR1 as LNHDA and CDR2 as SQIVND (reference sequence). The length of the CDR3 is 14 residues.